This T cell receptor beta chain was found in a study of response to subunit inactivated influenza vaccine. The sample holds a few counts of this clonotype. TCRdb analysed the RT-PCR reads with MiXCR anew, one entry per CDR3 protein. The sample has 500,000 to 600,000 distinct CDR3 sequences, roughly 10% seen once; the top ten hold roughly 10%. V lost 4 bases and J 0 bases, leaving 8 bases between the germline ends. CDR3 length equals 14 residues. Per germline, CDR1 LGHNA and CDR2 YNFKEQ. The chain is built from TRBV4-2 and TRBJ2-3, with unresolved D. The source of this sequence is a man aged 45-65 years who received an inactivated influenza vaccine. Source: PBMCs from blood, taken on the day of vaccination. The CDR3 DNA reads TGTGCCAGCAGCCGGCAGGTTAGCACAGATACGCAGTATTTT. Amino acid sequence: CASSRQVSTDTQYF.